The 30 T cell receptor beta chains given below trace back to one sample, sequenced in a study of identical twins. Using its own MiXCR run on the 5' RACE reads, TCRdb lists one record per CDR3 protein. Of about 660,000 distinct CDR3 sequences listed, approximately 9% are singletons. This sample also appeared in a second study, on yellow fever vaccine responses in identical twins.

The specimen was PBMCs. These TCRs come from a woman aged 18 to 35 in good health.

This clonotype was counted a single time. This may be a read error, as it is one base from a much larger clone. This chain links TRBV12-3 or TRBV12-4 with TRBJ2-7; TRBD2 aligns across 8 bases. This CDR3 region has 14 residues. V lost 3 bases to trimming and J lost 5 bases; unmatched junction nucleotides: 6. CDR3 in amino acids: CASSFKAGANEQYF. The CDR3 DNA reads TGTGCCAGCAGTTTTAAAGCGGGGGCCAACGAGCAGTACTTC.

As DNA, the CDR3 is TGTGCCAGCAGTGAATTGGGGGACACGAACACTGAAGCTTTCTTT. Its translation is CASSELGDTNTEAFF. The genes are TRBV25-1 and TRBJ1-1; possible D gene TRBD1, 6 bases. This CDR3 is 15 amino acids long. The V end was cut by 1 base, the J end by 1 base, with 10 bases between. The germline gives CDR1 MGHDK, CDR2 SYGVNS.

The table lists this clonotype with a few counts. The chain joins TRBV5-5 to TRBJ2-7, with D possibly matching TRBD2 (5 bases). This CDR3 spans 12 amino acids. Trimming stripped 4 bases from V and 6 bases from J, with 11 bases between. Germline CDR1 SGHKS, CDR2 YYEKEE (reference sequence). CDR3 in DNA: TGTGCCAGCAGCCAGGAGGTTGCCGAGCAGTACTTC. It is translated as CASSQEVAEQYF.

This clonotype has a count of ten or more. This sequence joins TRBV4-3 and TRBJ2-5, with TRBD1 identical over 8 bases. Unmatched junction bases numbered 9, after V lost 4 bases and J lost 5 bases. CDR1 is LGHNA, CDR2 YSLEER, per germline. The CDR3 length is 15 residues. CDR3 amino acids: CASSLYRGIRETQYF. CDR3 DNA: TGCGCCAGCAGCCTATACAGGGGGATTAGGGAGACCCAGTACTTC.

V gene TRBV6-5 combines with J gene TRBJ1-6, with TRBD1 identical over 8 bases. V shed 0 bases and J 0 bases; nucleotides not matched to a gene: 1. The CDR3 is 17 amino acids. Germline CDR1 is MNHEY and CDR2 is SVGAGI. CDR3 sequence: CASSYSQGASYNSPLHF. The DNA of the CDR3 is TGTGCCAGCAGTTACTCGCAGGGGGCCTCCTATAATTCACCCCTCCACTTT.

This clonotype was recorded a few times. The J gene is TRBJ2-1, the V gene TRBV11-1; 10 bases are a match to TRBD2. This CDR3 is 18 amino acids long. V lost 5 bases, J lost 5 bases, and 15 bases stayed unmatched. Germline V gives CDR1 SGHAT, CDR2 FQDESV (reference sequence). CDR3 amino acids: CASSPRPLTSGVNNEQFF. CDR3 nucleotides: TGTGCCAGCAGCCCCCGCCCCCTTACTAGCGGGGTTAACAATGAGCAGTTCTTC.

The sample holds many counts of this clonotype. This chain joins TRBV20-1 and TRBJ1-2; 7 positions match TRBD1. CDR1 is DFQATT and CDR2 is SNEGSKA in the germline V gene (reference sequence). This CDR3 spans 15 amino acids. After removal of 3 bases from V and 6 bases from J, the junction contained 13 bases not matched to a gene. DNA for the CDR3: TGCAGTGCTAGCAGGGGGTTGACTAGGGGCGATGGCTACACCTTC. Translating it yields CSASRGLTRGDGYTF.

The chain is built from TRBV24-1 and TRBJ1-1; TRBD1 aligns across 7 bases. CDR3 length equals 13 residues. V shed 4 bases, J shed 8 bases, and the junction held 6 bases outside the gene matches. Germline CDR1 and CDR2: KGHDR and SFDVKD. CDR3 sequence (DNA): TGTGCCACCAGTGAGAACAGGGGAGAAGAAGCTTTCTTT. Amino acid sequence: CATSENRGEEAFF.

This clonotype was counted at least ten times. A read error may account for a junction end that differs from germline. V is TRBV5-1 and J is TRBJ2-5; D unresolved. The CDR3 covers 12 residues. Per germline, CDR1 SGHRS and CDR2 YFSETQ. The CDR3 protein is CASSTNQETQYF. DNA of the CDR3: TGTGCCAGCTCAACCAACCAAGAGACCCAGTACTTC.

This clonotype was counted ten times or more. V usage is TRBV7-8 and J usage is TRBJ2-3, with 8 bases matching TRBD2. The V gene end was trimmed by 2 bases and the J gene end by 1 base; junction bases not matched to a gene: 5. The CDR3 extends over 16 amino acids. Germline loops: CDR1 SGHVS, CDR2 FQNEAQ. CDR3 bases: TGTGCCAGCAGCTTAAACAGCGGGGGCCGCACAGATACGCAGTATTTT. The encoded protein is CASSLNSGGRTDTQYF.

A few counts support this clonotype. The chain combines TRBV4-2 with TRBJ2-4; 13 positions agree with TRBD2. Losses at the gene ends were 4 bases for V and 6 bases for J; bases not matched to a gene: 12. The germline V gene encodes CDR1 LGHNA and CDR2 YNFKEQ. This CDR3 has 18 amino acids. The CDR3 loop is CASSRLAGGADGRNIQYF. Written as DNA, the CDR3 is TGTGCCAGCAGCCGACTAGCGGGAGGAGCGGATGGGAGAAACATTCAGTACTTC.

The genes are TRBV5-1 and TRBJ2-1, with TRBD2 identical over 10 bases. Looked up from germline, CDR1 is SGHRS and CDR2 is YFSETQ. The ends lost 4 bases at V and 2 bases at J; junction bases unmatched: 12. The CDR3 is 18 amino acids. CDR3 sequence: CASSLMASGGPPYNEQFF. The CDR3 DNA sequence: TGCGCCAGCAGCCTAATGGCTAGCGGGGGTCCCCCCTACAATGAGCAGTTCTTC.

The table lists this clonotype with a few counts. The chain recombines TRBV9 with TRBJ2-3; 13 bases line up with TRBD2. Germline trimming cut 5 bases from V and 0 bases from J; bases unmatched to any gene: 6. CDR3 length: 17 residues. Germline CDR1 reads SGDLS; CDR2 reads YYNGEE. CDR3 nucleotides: TGTGCCAGCAGTGAACTAGCGGGGGGGCCTAGCACAGATACGCAGTATTTT. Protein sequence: CASSELAGGPSTDTQYF.

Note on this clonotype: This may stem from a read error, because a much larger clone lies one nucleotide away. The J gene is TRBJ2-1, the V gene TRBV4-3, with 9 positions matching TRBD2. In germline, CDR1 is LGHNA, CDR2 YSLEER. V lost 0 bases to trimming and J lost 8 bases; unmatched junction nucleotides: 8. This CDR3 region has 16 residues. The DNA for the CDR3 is TGCGCCAGCAGCCAAGAAAGCGCTAGCGGGGACGATGAGCAGTTCTTC. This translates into CASSQESASGDDEQFF.

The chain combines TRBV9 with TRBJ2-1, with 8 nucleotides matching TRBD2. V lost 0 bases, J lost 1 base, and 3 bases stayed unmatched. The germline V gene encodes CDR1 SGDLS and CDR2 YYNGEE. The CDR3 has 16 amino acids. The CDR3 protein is CASSVGSGGSYNEQFF. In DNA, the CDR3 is TGTGCCAGCAGCGTAGGGAGCGGGGGATCCTACAATGAGCAGTTCTTC.

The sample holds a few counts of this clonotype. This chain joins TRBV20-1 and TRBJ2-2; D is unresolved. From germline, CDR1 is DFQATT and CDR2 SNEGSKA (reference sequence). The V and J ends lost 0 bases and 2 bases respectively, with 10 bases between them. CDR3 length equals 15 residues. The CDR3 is CSARERRVNTGELFF. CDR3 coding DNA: TGCAGTGCTAGAGAACGGCGCGTAAACACCGGGGAGCTGTTTTTT.

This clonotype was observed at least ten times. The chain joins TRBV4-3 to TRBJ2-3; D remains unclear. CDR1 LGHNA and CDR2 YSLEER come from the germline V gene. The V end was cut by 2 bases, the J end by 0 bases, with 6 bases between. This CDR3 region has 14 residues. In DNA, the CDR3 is TGCGCCAGCAGCCAAACTTTCAGCACAGATACGCAGTATTTT. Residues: CASSQTFSTDTQYF.

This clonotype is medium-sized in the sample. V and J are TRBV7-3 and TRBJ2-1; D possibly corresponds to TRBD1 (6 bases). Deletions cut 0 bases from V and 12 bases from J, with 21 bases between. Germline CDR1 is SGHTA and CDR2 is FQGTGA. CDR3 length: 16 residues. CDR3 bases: TGTGCCAGCAGCTTAACTGCCTACGGGACAAATCGAGGGCAGTTCTTC. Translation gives CASSLTAYGTNRGQFF.

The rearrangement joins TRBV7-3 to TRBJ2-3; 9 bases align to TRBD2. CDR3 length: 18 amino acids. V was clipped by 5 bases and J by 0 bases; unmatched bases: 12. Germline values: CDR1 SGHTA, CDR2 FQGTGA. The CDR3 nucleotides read TGTGCCAGCAGCCCGGTACCCACTAGCGGGCTGAGCACAGATACGCAGTATTTT. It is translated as CASSPVPTSGLSTDTQYF.

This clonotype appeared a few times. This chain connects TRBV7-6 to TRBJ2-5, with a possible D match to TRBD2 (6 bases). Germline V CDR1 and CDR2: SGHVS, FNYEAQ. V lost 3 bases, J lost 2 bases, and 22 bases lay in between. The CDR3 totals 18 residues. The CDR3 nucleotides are TGTGCCAGCAGCTTGGCGGGTGTTCGCGGGGTTGGACAAGAGACCCAGTACTTC. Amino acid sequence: CASSLAGVRGVGQETQYF.

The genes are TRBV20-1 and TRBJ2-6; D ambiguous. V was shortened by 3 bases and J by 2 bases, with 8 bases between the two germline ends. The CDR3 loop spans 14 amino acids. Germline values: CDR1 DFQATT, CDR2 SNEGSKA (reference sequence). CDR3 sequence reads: CSARVQPGANVLTF. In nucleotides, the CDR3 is TGCAGTGCTAGGGTCCAGCCTGGGGCCAACGTCCTGACTTTC.

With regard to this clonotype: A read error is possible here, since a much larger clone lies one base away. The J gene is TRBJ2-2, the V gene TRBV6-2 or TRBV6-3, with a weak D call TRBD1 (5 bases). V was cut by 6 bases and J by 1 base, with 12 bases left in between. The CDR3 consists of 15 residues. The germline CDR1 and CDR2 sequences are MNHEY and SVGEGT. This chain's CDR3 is CASSPVDRNTGELFF. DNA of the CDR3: TGTGCCAGCAGCCCAGTCGACAGGAACACCGGGGAGCTGTTTTTT.

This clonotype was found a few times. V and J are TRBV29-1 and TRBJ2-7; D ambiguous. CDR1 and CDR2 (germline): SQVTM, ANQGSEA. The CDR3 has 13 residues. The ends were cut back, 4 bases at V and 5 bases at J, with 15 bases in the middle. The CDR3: CSVVVSHSDEQYF. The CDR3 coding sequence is TGCAGCGTTGTAGTTAGTCACTCAGACGAGCAGTACTTC.

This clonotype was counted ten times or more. CDR3 coding DNA: TGCGCCAGCAGCTGGACAGGGGTCACAGATACGCAGTATTTT. Translated, it gives CASSWTGVTDTQYF. This chain uses TRBV5-1 with TRBJ2-3; 9 bases line up with TRBD1. Per germline, CDR1 SGHRS and CDR2 YFSETQ. J was trimmed by 2 bases and V by 3 bases; bases with no gene match: 1. The CDR3 contains 14 residues.

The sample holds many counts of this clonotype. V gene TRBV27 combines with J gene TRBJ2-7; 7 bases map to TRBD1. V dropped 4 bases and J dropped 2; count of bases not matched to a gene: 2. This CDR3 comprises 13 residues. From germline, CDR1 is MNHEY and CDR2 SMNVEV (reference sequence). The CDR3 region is CASSYRGAYEQYF. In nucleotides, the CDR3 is TGTGCCAGCAGTTACAGGGGCGCCTACGAGCAGTACTTC.

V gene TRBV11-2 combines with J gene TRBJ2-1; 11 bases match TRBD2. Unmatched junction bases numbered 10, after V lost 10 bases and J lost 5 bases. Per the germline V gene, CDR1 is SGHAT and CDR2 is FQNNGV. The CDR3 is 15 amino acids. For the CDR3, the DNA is TGTGCCACCCGACGACTAGCGGGGAAGGACAATGAGCAGTTCTTC. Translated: CATRRLAGKDNEQFF. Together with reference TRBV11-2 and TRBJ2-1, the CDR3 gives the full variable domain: EAGVAQSPRYKIIEKRQSVAFWCNPISGHATLYWYQQILGQGPKLLIQFQNNGVVDDSQLPKDRFSAERLKGVDSTLKIQPAKLEDSAVYLCATRRLAGKDNEQFFGPGTRLTVL.

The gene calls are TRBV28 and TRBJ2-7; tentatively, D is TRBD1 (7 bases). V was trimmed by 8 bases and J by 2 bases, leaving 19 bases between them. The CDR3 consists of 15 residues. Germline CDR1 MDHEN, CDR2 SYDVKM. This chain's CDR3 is CASHPTGEVPYEQYF. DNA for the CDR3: TGTGCCAGCCATCCCACAGGGGAGGTCCCCTACGAGCAGTACTTC. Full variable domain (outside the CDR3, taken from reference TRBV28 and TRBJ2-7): DVKVTQSSRYLVKRTGEKVFLECVQDMDHENMFWYRQDPGLGLRLIYFSYDVKMKEKGDIPEGYSVSREKKERFSLILESASTNQTSMYLCASHPTGEVPYEQYFGPGTRLTVT.

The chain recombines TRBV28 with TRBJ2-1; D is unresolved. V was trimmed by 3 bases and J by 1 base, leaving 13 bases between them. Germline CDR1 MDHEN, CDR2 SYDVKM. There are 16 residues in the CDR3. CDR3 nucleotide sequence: TGTGCCAGCAGTTTGCCGCCTCCTGGGTCCTACAATGAGCAGTTCTTC. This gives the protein CASSLPPPGSYNEQFF.

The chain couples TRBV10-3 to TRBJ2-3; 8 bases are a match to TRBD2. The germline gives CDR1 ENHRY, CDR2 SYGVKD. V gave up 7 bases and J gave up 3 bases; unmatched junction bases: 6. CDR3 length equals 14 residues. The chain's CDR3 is CAIKRESRTDTQYF. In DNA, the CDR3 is TGTGCCATCAAGCGGGAGTCTCGGACAGATACGCAGTATTTT.

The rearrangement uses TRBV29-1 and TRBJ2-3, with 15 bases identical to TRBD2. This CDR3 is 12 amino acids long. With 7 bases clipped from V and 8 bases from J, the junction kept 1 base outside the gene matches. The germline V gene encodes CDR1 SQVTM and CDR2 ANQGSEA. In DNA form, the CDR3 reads TGCAGCGGGGGACTAGCGGGAGGTACGCAGTATTTT. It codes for CSGGLAGGTQYF.